At least ten counts were recorded for the clone carrying this TCR beta chain. Its antigen is as yet unknown. This entry comes from a study of blood T cells in healthy people across ages. Study findings and constraints: Without sorted subsets, naive and antigen-experienced compartments could not be conclusively compared. Strong correlation existed between TCR beta diversity and naive T cell percentage. Compared with aged donors, long-lived donors showed fewer expanded clones, suggesting selection.

Ten milliliters was the volume of peripheral blood drawn from each donor. The CDR3 spans 15 residues. Germline values: CDR1 MNHNY, CDR2 SVGAGI (reference sequence). J was trimmed by 0 bases and V by 6 bases; bases with no gene match: 8. A second roughly 7 to 11 cycle PCR used barcoded and J-beta primers. MiXCR was run by TCRdb on the 5' RACE reads, yielding one entry per CDR3 protein. The table includes about 1,500,000 distinct CDR3 sequences, roughly 27% detected once. Sequenced: blood. The TCR was taken from a woman in her thirties in good health. The chain uses TRBV6-6 and TRBJ2-7; 7 nucleotides agree with TRBD2. The CDR3, as DNA: TGTGCCAGCAGCTCCCAGCGGGGTAACTCCTACGAGCAGTACTTC. Its protein product is CASSSQRGNSYEQYF.